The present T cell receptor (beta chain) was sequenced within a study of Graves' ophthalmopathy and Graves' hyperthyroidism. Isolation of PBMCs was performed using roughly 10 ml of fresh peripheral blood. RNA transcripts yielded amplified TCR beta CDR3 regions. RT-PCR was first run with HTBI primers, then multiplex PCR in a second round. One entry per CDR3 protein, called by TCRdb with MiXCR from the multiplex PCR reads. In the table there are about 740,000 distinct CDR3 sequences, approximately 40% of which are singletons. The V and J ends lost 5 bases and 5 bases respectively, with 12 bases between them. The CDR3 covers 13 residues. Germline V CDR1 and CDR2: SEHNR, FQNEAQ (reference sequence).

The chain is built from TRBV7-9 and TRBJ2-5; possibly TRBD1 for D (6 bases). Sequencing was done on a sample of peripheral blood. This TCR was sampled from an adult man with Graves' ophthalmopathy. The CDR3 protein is CASSLRGFETQYF. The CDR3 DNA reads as TGTGCCAGCAGCCTAAGGGGGTTCGAGACCCAGTACTTC.